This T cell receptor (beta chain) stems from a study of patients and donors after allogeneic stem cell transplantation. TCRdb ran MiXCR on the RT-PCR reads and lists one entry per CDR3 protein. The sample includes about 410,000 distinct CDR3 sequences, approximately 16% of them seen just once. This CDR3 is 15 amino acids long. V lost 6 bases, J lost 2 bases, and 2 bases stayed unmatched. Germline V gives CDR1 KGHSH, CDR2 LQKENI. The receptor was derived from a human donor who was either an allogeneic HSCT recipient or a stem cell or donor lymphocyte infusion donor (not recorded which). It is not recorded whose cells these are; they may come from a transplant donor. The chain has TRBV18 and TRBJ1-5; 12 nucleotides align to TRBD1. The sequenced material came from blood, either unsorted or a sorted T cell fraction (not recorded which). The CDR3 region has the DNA TGTGCCAGCTCGGGACAGGGGGCTCGCAATCAGCCCCAGCATTTT. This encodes CASSGQGARNQPQHF.